The T cell receptor beta chain under discussion was sequenced for a study of CD8 T cells in Susac syndrome. CDR1 and CDR2 (germline): SGHNT, YYREEE (reference sequence). Trimming took 2 bases from V and 7 from J; bases not matched to a gene: 6. CDR3 length: 15 residues. The RNA, roughly 0.5 to 1 ug, was put through reverse transcription using random hexamers. TCR beta CDR3 was amplified by immunoSEQ covering 54 Vbeta and 13 Jbeta. TCRdb itself ran the immunoSEQ multiplex PCR reads through MiXCR, one entry per CDR3 protein. The sample includes about 160,000 distinct CDR3 sequences, roughly 94% seen only once; the top ten take over 0.09%. The study sequenced TCR beta in blood CD8+ and CD4+ T cells. The multiple sclerosis control cohort comprised treatment-naive individuals presenting with stable or active relapsing-remitting disease. It was negative isolation that provided the CD8+ and CD4+ T cells, whereas TEMRA cells were enriched by FACS.

Sequencing input: CD4+ T cells from PBMCs. This receptor was obtained from a human donor with multiple sclerosis. The rearrangement uses TRBV5-4 and TRBJ1-2, with TRBD1 matching over 12 bases. The CDR3 DNA is TGTGCCAGCAGCTTCCGGGACAGGGGGCTGTTTGGCTACACCTTC. This codes for CASSFRDRGLFGYTF.